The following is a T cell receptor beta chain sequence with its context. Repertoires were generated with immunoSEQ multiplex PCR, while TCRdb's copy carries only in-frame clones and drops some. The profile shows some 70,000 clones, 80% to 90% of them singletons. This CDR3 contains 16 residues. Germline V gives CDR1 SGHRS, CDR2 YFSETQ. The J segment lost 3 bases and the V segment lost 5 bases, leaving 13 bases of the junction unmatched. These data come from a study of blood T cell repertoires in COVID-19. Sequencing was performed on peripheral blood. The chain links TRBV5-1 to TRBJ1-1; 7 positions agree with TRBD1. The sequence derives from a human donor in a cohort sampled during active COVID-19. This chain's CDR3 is CASRVQGSSLDTEAFF. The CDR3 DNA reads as TGCGCCAGCAGAGTACAGGGGTCGAGCCTGGACACTGAAGCTTTCTTT.